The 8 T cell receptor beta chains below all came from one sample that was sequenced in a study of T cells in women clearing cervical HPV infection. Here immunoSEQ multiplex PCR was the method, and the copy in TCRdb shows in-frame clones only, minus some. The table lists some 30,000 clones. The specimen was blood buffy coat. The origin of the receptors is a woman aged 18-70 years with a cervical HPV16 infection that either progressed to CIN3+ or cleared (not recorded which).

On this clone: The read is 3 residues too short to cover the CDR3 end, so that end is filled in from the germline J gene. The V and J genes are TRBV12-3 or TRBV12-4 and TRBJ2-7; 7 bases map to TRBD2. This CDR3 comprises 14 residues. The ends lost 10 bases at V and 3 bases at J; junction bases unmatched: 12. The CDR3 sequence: CATSRDASGYEQYF. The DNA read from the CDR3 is TGTGCCACCTCCAGGGATGCTAGCGGCTACGAG.

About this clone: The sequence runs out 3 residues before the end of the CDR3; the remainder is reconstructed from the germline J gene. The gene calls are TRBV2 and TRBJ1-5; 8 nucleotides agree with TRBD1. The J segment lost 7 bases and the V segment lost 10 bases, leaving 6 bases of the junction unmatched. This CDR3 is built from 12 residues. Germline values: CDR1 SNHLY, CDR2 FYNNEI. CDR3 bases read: TGTGCCACCTGGACAGGGAGACAGCCC. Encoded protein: CATWTGRQP. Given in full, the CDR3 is CATWTGRQPQHF.

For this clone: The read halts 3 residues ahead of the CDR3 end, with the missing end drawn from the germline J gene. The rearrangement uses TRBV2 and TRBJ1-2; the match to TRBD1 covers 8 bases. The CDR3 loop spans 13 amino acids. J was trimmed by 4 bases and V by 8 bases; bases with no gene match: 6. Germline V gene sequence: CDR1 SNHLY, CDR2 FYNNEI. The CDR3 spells CASQPGQGYGYTF. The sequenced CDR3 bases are TGTGCCAGCCAGCCAGGACAGGGCTATGGC.

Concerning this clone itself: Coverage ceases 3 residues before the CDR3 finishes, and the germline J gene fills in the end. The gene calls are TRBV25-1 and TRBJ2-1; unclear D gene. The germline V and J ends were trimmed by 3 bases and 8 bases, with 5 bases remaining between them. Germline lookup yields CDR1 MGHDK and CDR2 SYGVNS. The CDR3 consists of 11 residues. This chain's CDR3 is CASSDRDEQFF. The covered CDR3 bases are TGTGCCAGCAGTGATAGGGATGAG.

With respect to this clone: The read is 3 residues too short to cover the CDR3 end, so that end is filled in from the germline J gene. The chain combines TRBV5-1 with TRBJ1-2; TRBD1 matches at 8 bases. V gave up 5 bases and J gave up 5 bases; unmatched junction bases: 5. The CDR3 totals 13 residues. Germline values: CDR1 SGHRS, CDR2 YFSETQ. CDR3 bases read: TGCGCCAGCAGGGCAGGGGGCTATTATGGC. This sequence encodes CASRAGGYYG. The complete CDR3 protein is CASRAGGYYGYTF.

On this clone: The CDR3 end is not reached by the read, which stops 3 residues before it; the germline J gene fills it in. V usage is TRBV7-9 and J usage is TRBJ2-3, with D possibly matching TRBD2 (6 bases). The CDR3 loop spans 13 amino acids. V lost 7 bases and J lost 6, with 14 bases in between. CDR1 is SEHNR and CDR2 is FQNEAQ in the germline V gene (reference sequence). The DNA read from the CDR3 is TGTGCCAGCACCTTCGGGGGTCCCGATACG. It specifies CASTFGGPDT. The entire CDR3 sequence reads CASTFGGPDTQYF.

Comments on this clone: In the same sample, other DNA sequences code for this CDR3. The sequenced part of the CDR3 DNA is TGTGCCAGTAGTAAAGAATTGCGAGGGGGAAACACC. This gives the protein CASSKELRGGNT. The CDR3 in its entirety is CASSKELRGGNTIYF. V and J are TRBV19 and TRBJ1-3; no reliable D call. The CDR3 goes on 3 residues after the read ends, and that part is filled in from the germline J gene. The germline CDR1 and CDR2 sequences are LNHDA and SQIVND (reference sequence). This CDR3 has 15 residues. Deletions cut 4 bases from V and 4 bases from J, with 14 bases between.

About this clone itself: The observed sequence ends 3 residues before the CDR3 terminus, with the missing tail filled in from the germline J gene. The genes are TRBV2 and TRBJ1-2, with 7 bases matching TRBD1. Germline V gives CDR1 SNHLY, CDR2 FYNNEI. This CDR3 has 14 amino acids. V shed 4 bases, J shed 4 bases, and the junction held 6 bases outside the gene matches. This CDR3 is CASSAEQGSYGYTF. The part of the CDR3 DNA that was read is TGTGCCAGCAGTGCCGAACAGGGGTCCTATGGC.